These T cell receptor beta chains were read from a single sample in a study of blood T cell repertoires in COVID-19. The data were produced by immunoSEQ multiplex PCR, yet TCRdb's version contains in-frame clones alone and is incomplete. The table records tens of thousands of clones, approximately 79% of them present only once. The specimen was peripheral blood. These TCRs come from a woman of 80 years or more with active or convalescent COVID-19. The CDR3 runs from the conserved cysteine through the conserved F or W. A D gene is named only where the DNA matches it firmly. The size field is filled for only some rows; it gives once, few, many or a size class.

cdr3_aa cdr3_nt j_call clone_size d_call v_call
CASSLVLAGYGQFF TGCGCCAGCAGCTTGGTCCTAGCGGGATATGGGCAGTTCTTC TRBJ2-1 . TRBD2 TRBV5-1
CASSIEAAYSNQPQHF TGTGCCAGTAGTATAGAAGCGGCTTATAGCAATCAGCCCCAGCATTTT TRBJ1-5 once . TRBV19
CASSPTGNYGYTF TGTGCCAGCAGCCCGACAGGGAACTATGGCTACACCTTC TRBJ1-2 few TRBD1 TRBV7-3
CASSLKAYSNQPQHF TGTGCCAGCAGTTTAAAAGCTTATAGCAATCAGCCCCAGCATTTT TRBJ1-5 . . TRBV28
CASHQGGQETQYF TGTGCCAGTCATCAGGGGGGCCAAGAGACCCAGTACTTC TRBJ2-5 . . TRBV28
CATGDRGDRSDTQYF TGTGCCACCGGTGATCGCGGGGACAGATCAGATACGCAGTATTTT TRBJ2-3 . . TRBV24-1
CASSLAQGGFTDTQYF TGCGCCAGCAGCTTGGCCCAAGGGGGATTTACAGATACGCAGTATTTT TRBJ2-3 . . TRBV5-1
CASSQEPGQGWEKLFF TGTGCCAGCAGCCAAGAGCCGGGACAGGGATGGGAAAAACTGTTTTTT TRBJ1-4 few TRBD1 TRBV4-2
CASSLSRDTEAFF TGTGCCAGCAGTTTAAGCAGGGACACTGAAGCTTTCTTT TRBJ1-1 many . TRBV27
CASSLASLETQYF TGTGCCAGCAGCTTGGCCTCTCTGGAGACCCAGTACTTC TRBJ2-5 . . TRBV5-6
CASSFGQGPNQPQHF TGTGCCAGCAGCTTCGGGCAGGGCCCCAATCAGCCCCAGCATTTT TRBJ1-5 few . TRBV7-9
CASSIAPGETQYF TGCGCCAGCAGCATCGCTCCAGGGGAGACCCAGTACTTC TRBJ2-5 . . TRBV5-1
CAISEGTGFYGYTF TGTGCCATCAGTGAGGGGACAGGGTTCTATGGCTACACCTTC TRBJ1-2 . TRBD1 TRBV10-3
CASSLVSGGYGNTIYF TGCGCCAGCAGCTTGGTTTCGGGGGGCTACGGAAACACCATATATTTT TRBJ1-3 . . TRBV5-1
CASSLTSGGISSYEQYF TGTGCCAGCAGCCTAACTAGCGGGGGGATTTCCTCCTACGAGCAGTACTTC TRBJ2-7 few TRBD2 TRBV11-2
CASSIDRSRTDTQYF TGCGCCAGCAGCATCGACAGGAGTAGGACAGATACGCAGTATTTT TRBJ2-3 . . TRBV5-1
CASSPLSGNTIYF TGTGCCAGCAGTCCTTTATCTGGAAACACCATATATTTT TRBJ1-3 . . TRBV27
CASSPRTGGLLREDGYTF TGTGCCAGCAGCCCCAGGACAGGGGGACTTCTAAGAGAGGATGGCTACACCTTC TRBJ1-2 . TRBD1 TRBV7-9
CASSQDRRTGGGYTF TGCGCCAGCAGCCAAGATCGGAGGACAGGGGGTGGCTACACCTTC TRBJ1-2 . TRBD1 TRBV4-3
CASSYTQRGTANYGYTF TGTGCCAGCAGCTATACACAAAGGGGGACGGCTAACTATGGCTACACCTTC TRBJ1-2 . . TRBV7-8
CSASTGTEAFF TGCAGTGCTAGCACGGGTACTGAAGCTTTCTTT TRBJ1-1 . . TRBV20-1
CASSFGQGMGEQYF TGTGCCAGCAGCTTTGGACAGGGGATGGGCGAGCAGTACTTC TRBJ2-7 . TRBD1 TRBV5-6
CASSLVSTRDEQFF TGTGCCAGCAGCTTAGTTTCGACTAGGGATGAGCAGTTCTTC TRBJ2-1 . . TRBV7-9
CASSTEGATNEKLFF TGTGCCAGCAGCACAGAGGGGGCAACTAATGAAAAACTGTTTTTT TRBJ1-4 . . TRBV21-1
CASSLVSGQNEQYF TGCGCCAGCAGCTTGGTGTCAGGTCAAAACGAGCAGTACTTC TRBJ2-7 . . TRBV5-1
CASSLLGPADTQYF TGTGCCAGCAGCTTACTAGGTCCCGCAGATACGCAGTATTTT TRBJ2-3 . . TRBV7-3